The 19 T cell receptor beta chains listed next were all sequenced from one sample in a study of T cell responses to AZD1222 COVID-19 vaccine. The assay was immunoSEQ multiplex PCR, and TCRdb's table has in-frame clones only and misses some. The sample lists some 140,000 clones; 90% to 95% were seen once. The sequenced sample was peripheral blood, obtained 28 days after the second AZD1222 dose. The receptors were gathered from an adult who received the AZD1222 COVID-19 vaccine.

This clone appeared a few times. The rearrangement uses TRBV19 and TRBJ1-1; tentative D call: TRBD1 (5 bases). The germline CDR1 and CDR2 sequences are LNHDA and SQIVND (reference sequence). This CDR3 is built from 13 residues. Trimming cost V 5 bases and J 3 bases, with 10 bases left between them. The CDR3 here is CASSQQADTEAFF. CDR3 DNA: TGTGCCAGTAGTCAACAGGCAGACACTGAAGCTTTCTTT.

This chain links TRBV7-9 with TRBJ2-4, with D tentatively TRBD1 or TRBD2 (5 bases each). The ends were cut back, 4 bases at V and 4 bases at J, with 11 bases in the middle. Per germline, CDR1 SEHNR and CDR2 FQNEAQ (reference sequence). This CDR3 spans 14 amino acids. CDR3 nucleotides: TGTGCCAGCAGCTGGGGGACCGAGAAAAACATTCAGTACTTC. Translation gives CASSWGTEKNIQYF.

J is TRBJ2-3 and V is TRBV4-2; D may be TRBD1 (5 bases). The CDR3 consists of 16 residues. Trimming stripped 0 bases from V and 2 bases from J, with 12 bases between. Germline V gene sequence: CDR1 LGHNA, CDR2 YNFKEQ. CDR3 nucleotide sequence: TGTGCCAGCAGCCAAGATGTCGGCAGGGCCACAGATACGCAGTATTTT. Encoded protein: CASSQDVGRATDTQYF.

As to this clone: Additional DNA sequences in this sample encode the identical CDR3. J is TRBJ1-5 and V is TRBV27; possible D gene TRBD1, 6 bases. The CDR3 contains 15 residues. Trimming removed 2 bases from V and 4 bases from J, with 12 bases in between. Germline CDR1 MNHEY, CDR2 SMNVEV (reference sequence). CDR3 amino acids: CASSLRGGSNQPQHF. In nucleotides, the CDR3 is TGTGCCAGCAGTTTAAGGGGGGGGTCGAATCAGCCCCAGCATTTT.

The CDR3 DNA is TGTGCCAGCAGCTTGACAGAGACGAACACTGAAGCTTTCTTT. Its protein product is CASSLTETNTEAFF. The chain uses TRBV7-8 and TRBJ1-1; maybe TRBD1 (5 bases). V was clipped by 3 bases and J by 1 base, with 9 bases between them. The germline V gene has CDR1 SGHVS and CDR2 FQNEAQ. The CDR3 spans 14 residues.

This rearrangement joins TRBV6-5 to TRBJ1-1, with D hard to call. There are 13 residues in the CDR3. V lost 1 base and J lost 4, with 7 bases in between. The germline gives CDR1 MNHEY, CDR2 SVGAGI. The CDR3 DNA reads as TGTGCCAGCAGTTACTACGAAGGCACTGAAGCTTTCTTT. Its translation is CASSYYEGTEAFF.

The chain is built from TRBV4-3 and TRBJ1-2, with 7 bases lining up with TRBD1. This CDR3 contains 15 residues. The V segment lost 2 bases and the J segment 1 base; nucleotides outside the gene matches: 4. The germline V gene encodes CDR1 LGHNA and CDR2 YSLEER. For the CDR3, the DNA is TGCGCCAGCAGCCAACGGGCAGGGGGTAACTATGGCTACACCTTC. Its protein is CASSQRAGGNYGYTF.

This chain uses TRBV5-6 with TRBJ1-2; D might be TRBD1 (5 bases). CDR3 size: 14 residues. Germline CDR1 and CDR2: SGHDT and YYEEEE. The V gene lost 2 bases and the J gene lost 1 base, with 9 bases spanning the gap. The CDR3 bases are TGTGCCAGCAGCTTCTTCGACAGTAACTATGGCTACACCTTC. Amino acid sequence: CASSFFDSNYGYTF.

This clone was detected only once. The genes are TRBV4-2 and TRBJ1-2, with 9 bases aligning to TRBD1. The J segment lost 4 bases and the V segment lost 1 base, leaving 10 bases of the junction unmatched. Looked up from germline, CDR1 is LGHNA and CDR2 is YNFKEQ. This CDR3 is 17 amino acids long. CDR3 DNA sequence: TGTGCCAGCAGCCAAGGAGAGTCAACAGGGGGCGGCTATGGCTACACCTTC. This encodes CASSQGESTGGGYGYTF.

CDR3 nucleotide sequence: TGCGCCAGCAGCCAAGACAATAGGGAGTTCTACGAGCAGTACTTC. Its translation is CASSQDNREFYEQYF. The chain uses TRBV4-1 and TRBJ2-7; tentatively, D is TRBD2 (5 bases). The CDR3 contains 15 residues. Trimming took off 0 bases at V and 3 bases at J, with 12 bases between the two ends. Per the germline V gene, CDR1 is MGHRA and CDR2 is YSYEKL.

For the CDR3, the DNA is TGTGCCAGCAGCCAATCCGGGACAGCTTTTTCCGGGGAGCTGTTTTTT. Translating gives CASSQSGTAFSGELFF. The rearrangement uses TRBV3-1 (or the pseudogene TRBV3-2) and TRBJ2-2; 7 nucleotides agree with TRBD1. This CDR3 region has 16 residues. The V gene's germline CDR1 is LGHDT and CDR2 YNNKEL (reference sequence). The V gene end was trimmed by 2 bases and the J gene end by 6 bases; junction bases not matched to a gene: 9.

This sequence joins TRBV29-1 and TRBJ1-2, with a weak D call TRBD1 (5 bases). Trimming left V 8 bases short and J 0 bases short, with 13 bases between. Germline assignment: CDR1 SQVTM and CDR2 ANQGSEA. The CDR3 runs 13 residues. The CDR3 coding sequence is TGCAGCTCGCTCGGGGGTTCTAACTATGGCTACACCTTC. Translation: CSSLGGSNYGYTF.

The gene calls are TRBV7-6 and TRBJ2-7; D may be TRBD2 (6 bases). Germline V lookup: CDR1 SGHVS, CDR2 FNYEAQ. The CDR3 has 17 residues. V lost 1 base to trimming and J lost 1 base, with 17 bases between them. The chain's CDR3 is CASSLVPPGVRSYEQYF. Written as DNA, the CDR3 is TGTGCCAGCAGCTTAGTACCGCCGGGGGTGAGGTCCTACGAGCAGTACTTC.

This chain connects TRBV29-1 to TRBJ2-1; tentative D call: TRBD1 (6 bases). CDR3 length: 15 residues. Germline CDR1 SQVTM, CDR2 ANQGSEA. V dropped 6 bases and J dropped 0 bases, with 15 bases sitting between them. The CDR3 sequence: CSVPGQKSSYNEQFF. The CDR3 DNA is TGCAGCGTCCCTGGACAGAAGAGCTCCTACAATGAGCAGTTCTTC.

V gene TRBV6-2 or TRBV6-3 combines with J gene TRBJ2-4, with 13 nucleotides matching TRBD2. Losses at the gene ends were 6 bases for V and 8 bases for J; bases not matched to a gene: 7. CDR3 length: 15 amino acids. Germline-derived CDR1 and CDR2 are MNHEY and SVGEGT. DNA of the CDR3: TGTGCCAGCAGCTTGACTAGCGGGGGGAGGGACATTCAGTACTTC. Encoded protein: CASSLTSGGRDIQYF.

The V and J genes are TRBV7-8 and TRBJ1-5, with D hard to call. Trimming shortened V by 1 base and J by 1 base, and 17 bases separated the two germline ends. The germline gives CDR1 SGHVS, CDR2 FQNEAQ. The CDR3 runs to 18 residues. The CDR3 loop is CASSLVGLRIQSNQPQHF. CDR3 coding DNA: TGTGCCAGCAGCTTAGTAGGTTTACGTATTCAGAGCAATCAGCCCCAGCATTTT.

The genes are TRBV6-1 and TRBJ1-1; 8 positions match TRBD1. Germline lookup yields CDR1 MNHNS and CDR2 SASEGT. Unmatched junction bases numbered 6, after V lost 1 base and J lost 5 bases. The CDR3 loop spans 15 amino acids. The CDR3 DNA is TGTGCCAGCAGTGAAGGACAGGGGAGTGGGACTGAAGCTTTCTTT. Protein: CASSEGQGSGTEAFF.

The chain employs TRBV27 and TRBJ2-7; 7 bases line up with TRBD2. Germline V lookup: CDR1 MNHEY, CDR2 SMNVEV (reference sequence). The J segment lost 2 bases and the V segment lost 1 base, leaving 2 bases of the junction unmatched. The CDR3 covers 14 residues. CDR3 loop: CASSLWGGAYEQYF. CDR3 in DNA: TGTGCCAGCAGTTTATGGGGGGGGGCCTACGAGCAGTACTTC.

V is TRBV20-1 and J is TRBJ2-3; TRBD1 or TRBD2 may be the D gene (5 bases each). V shed 3 bases and J shed 8 bases, with 6 bases lying between them. Germline assignment: CDR1 DFQATT and CDR2 SNEGSKA (reference sequence). The CDR3 runs 10 residues. CDR3 sequence: CSASGATQYF. The CDR3 DNA is TGCAGTGCTAGCGGGGCTACGCAGTATTTT.